Listed below are T cell receptor beta chains from one sample, sequenced in a study of cytotoxic CD8 clonotypes in ibrutinib-treated CLL. This table comes from immunoSEQ multiplex PCR, and its TCRdb copy is limited to in-frame clones, with some not included. Among approximately 97,000 clones listed, 75% to 80% were seen once. The sample consisted of PBMCs, taken after 24 months of ibrutinib treatment. The receptors derive from a human donor with chronic lymphocytic leukemia. The CDR3 runs from the conserved cysteine through the conserved F or W. D genes are given only for firm matches. Part of the rows lack a size; the others show once, few, many or a class for expanded clones.

j_call,d_call,clone_size,v_call,cdr3_nt,cdr3_aa
TRBJ2-1,TRBD2,NA,TRBV7-2,TGTGCCAGCAGCTTAGCGCTAGCGGGTAATGAGCAGTTCTTC,CASSLALAGNEQFF
TRBJ2-7,TRBD2,NA,TRBV10-2,TGCGCCAGCCGAACTAGCGGGAGTCGGTACGAGCAGTACTTC,CASRTSGSRYEQYF
TRBJ1-5,NA,NA,TRBV28,TGTGCCAGCAGCATAGAGGGACGGAATCAGCCCCAGCATTTT,CASSIEGRNQPQHF
TRBJ1-4,NA,NA,TRBV19,TGTGCCAGTCTGCCCAGGGCCTCAGCTAATGAAAAACTGTTTTTT,CASLPRASANEKLFF
TRBJ2-7,NA,NA,TRBV27,TGTGCCAGCAGTCCCGGTGGAGGCGGAGGGTACGAGCAGTACTTC,CASSPGGGGGYEQYF
TRBJ1-2,NA,NA,TRBV21-1,TGTGCCAGCAGCAAAGGGACCTATGGCTACACCTTC,CASSKGTYGYTF
TRBJ2-7,TRBD2,NA,TRBV5-4,TGTGCCAGCAGTTTCGGGACTAGAGCCTACGAGCAGTACTTC,CASSFGTRAYEQYF
TRBJ1-1,NA,NA,TRBV11-2,TGTGCCAGCAGCTTGACGGTACTGAACCCAGGAGCTTTCTTT,CASSLTVLNPGAFF
TRBJ1-2,NA,NA,TRBV27,TGTGCCAGCAGTTTATCTGCGCCCCCAAGGGAGGGCTACACCTTC,CASSLSAPPREGYTF
TRBJ1-1,NA,NA,TRBV7-2,TGTGCCAGCAGCTTACACACTGAAGCTTTCTTT,CASSLHTEAFF
TRBJ2-7,NA,NA,TRBV13,TGTGCCAGCAGCCCCCAGGGCGGAGCTCTCGAGCAGTACTTC,CASSPQGGALEQYF
TRBJ2-6,NA,NA,TRBV13,TGTGCCAGCGGGGCGGGGCAGGGCCTCTCTGGGGCCAACGTCCTGACTTTC,CASGAGQGLSGANVLTF
TRBJ2-5,NA,NA,TRBV28,TGTGCCAGCAGCGAAACGCGAGCCCAGTACTTC,CASSETRAQYF
TRBJ1-2,NA,NA,TRBV7-2,TGTGCCAGCAGCTCCCCGAGGAGGGATCATGGCTACACCTTC,CASSSPRRDHGYTF
TRBJ1-2,NA,NA,TRBV29-1,TGCAGCGTTGAAGATATGCCAGGGAGAGATGGCTACACCTTC,CSVEDMPGRDGYTF
TRBJ2-7,NA,few,TRBV27,TGTGCCAGCAGTTTAACCAGTTTTGCCTACGAGCAGTACTTC,CASSLTSFAYEQYF
TRBJ2-7,TRBD1,NA,TRBV7-2,TGTGCCAGCAGCCGTTCGGACAGGGGGCGTCGCGAGCAGTACTTC,CASSRSDRGRREQYF
TRBJ1-5,TRBD1,NA,TRBV28,TGTGCCAGCAGTTTACAGGGGGCTCCTATGACCCAGCATTTT,CASSLQGAPMTQHF
TRBJ2-3,TRBD2,NA,TRBV7-2,TGTGCCAGCAGCTTAGTCCCAGCGGGGGTCGGGTCAGATACGCAGTATTTT,CASSLVPAGVGSDTQYF
TRBJ1-1,NA,NA,TRBV27,TGTGCCAGCAGAAAGGGGTGGGGAGAAAACACTGAAGCTTTCTTT,CASRKGWGENTEAFF
TRBJ1-2,TRBD1,NA,TRBV29-1,TGCAGCGTTCGGGGACGACAGGGAGAGCCCTATGGCTACACCTTC,CSVRGRQGEPYGYTF
TRBJ2-7,TRBD1,NA,TRBV7-2,TGTGCCAGCAGCTTCACAGGGGGACCCTACGAGCAGTACTTC,CASSFTGGPYEQYF
TRBJ2-3,NA,NA,TRBV29-1,TGCAGCGTTGCGACCGGCCACACGGGGAGGATCACAGATACGCAGTATTTT,CSVATGHTGRITDTQYF
TRBJ1-1,NA,NA,TRBV4-1,TGCGCCAGCAGCCAAGCCCCAGGGACGAACACTGAAGCTTTCTTT,CASSQAPGTNTEAFF
TRBJ2-1,TRBD2,NA,TRBV7-6,TGTGCCAGCACCCCTTTGAGGGCCGGGAGGGGAGCCTACAATGAGCAGTTCTTC,CASTPLRAGRGAYNEQFF
TRBJ2-7,TRBD2,many,TRBV28,TGTGCCAGCAGTTCCAGCGGGAGGGCCACCAAAGAGCAGTACTTC,CASSSSGRATKEQYF
TRBJ1-2,NA,NA,TRBV12-5,TGTGCTAGTGGTTTGGGCGGGACGCCCCGAGGTGGCTACACCTTC,CASGLGGTPRGGYTF
TRBJ2-5,TRBD1,once,TRBV11-1,TGTGCCAGCAGCACCCGACAGGGCCAGGGGATGGCCCAGTACTTC,CASSTRQGQGMAQYF
TRBJ2-7,TRBD1,NA,TRBV7-9,TGTGCCAGCAGCTCAGACGGACCGGACAGGGAAAAGCACGCGCAGTACTTC,CASSSDGPDREKHAQYF
TRBJ2-2,NA,NA,TRBV28,TGTGCCAGCAGTTTCCGGGGCGGGGTCGGGGTCACCGGGGAGCTGTTTTTT,CASSFRGGVGVTGELFF
TRBJ1-4,NA,few,TRBV19,TGTGCCAGGGGGGGACAAGTTGAAAAACTGTTTTTT,CARGGQVEKLFF
TRBJ2-7,NA,NA,TRBV9,TGTGCCAGCAGCGCGGTAGGGAGAGCCCCCTACGAGCAGTACTTC,CASSAVGRAPYEQYF
TRBJ1-1,NA,NA,TRBV5-1,TGCGCCAGCAGCTTGGCTGGGGGGCACAGCACTGAAGCTTTCTTT,CASSLAGGHSTEAFF
TRBJ2-3,NA,few,TRBV2,TGTGCCAGCCTGAGCACAGATACGCAGTATTTT,CASLSTDTQYF
TRBJ1-2,NA,NA,TRBV9,TGTGCCAGCAGCGTAGGAGTCACTAACTATGGCTACACCTTC,CASSVGVTNYGYTF
TRBJ2-3,TRBD1,NA,TRBV4-1,TGCGCCAGCAGCCAAGATACAGGGGGAGGAACAGATACGCAGTATTTT,CASSQDTGGGTDTQYF
TRBJ1-4,TRBD1,NA,TRBV6-1,TGTGCCAGCAGTGAATCGACAGGGGTAGGAGAAAAACTGTTTTTT,CASSESTGVGEKLFF
TRBJ1-5,NA,NA,TRBV10-3,TGTGCCATCACCCAGGGGCTGGGCCAGCCCCAGCATTTT,CAITQGLGQPQHF
TRBJ1-6,TRBD1,NA,TRBV6-1,TGTGCCACACCCGGGACAGGGGGGAATTCACCCCTCCACTTT,CATPGTGGNSPLHF
TRBJ2-3,NA,NA,TRBV6-5,TGTGCCAGCAGTTACGGGCCCCCCAGTGGCACAGATACGCAGTATTTT,CASSYGPPSGTDTQYF
TRBJ2-1,NA,NA,TRBV7-6,TGTGCCAGCAGTCCTGGGCGTTTTAGATACAATGAGCAGTTCTTC,CASSPGRFRYNEQFF
TRBJ1-3,NA,NA,TRBV6-1,TGTGCCAGCAGTGAGGGCCGCTCTGGAAACACCATATATTTT,CASSEGRSGNTIYF
TRBJ1-2,NA,NA,TRBV7-2,TGTGCCAGCAGCTACGGGGGGCTCGCGGGTGGCTACACCTTC,CASSYGGLAGGYTF